Listed below are T cell receptor beta chains from one sample, sequenced in a study of T cell clones after liver transplantation. Clones were read by immunoSEQ multiplex PCR, and TCRdb kept only the in-frame ones, dropping some. This table has over 50,000 clones, approximately 84% appearing once. The sample was CD4+ T cells from blood, taken before liver transplant. These receptors all stem from a human donor who received a liver transplant. The conserved cysteine and the conserved F or W are not part of the CDR3 here. The D gene is left open where the match is weak.

TRBJ1-1 . TRBV28 ASRQTLNTEAF
TRBJ1-3 . TRBV6-5 ASSPGVRAGNTIY
TRBJ1-5 . TRBV11-1 ASSLELGQPQH
TRBJ2-1 TRBD1 TRBV27 ASSLLSVGQGDFHEQF
TRBJ1-3 . TRBV6-1 ASSGTIGNTIY
TRBJ2-7 TRBD1 TRBV6-5 ASRPFLQTGDSY
TRBJ1-3 . TRBV9 ASRWGNTIY
TRBJ2-1 TRBD2 TRBV18 ASSQSGGAPNEQF
TRBJ1-1 TRBD1 TRBV12-5 ASGLVLGTGAGAF
TRBJ1-1 . TRBV6-6 ATTRWVRTEAF
TRBJ2-2 . TRBV5-4 ASSSITNTGELF
TRBJ2-4 . TRBV2 ASGQVLDIQY
TRBJ2-7 . TRBV6-5 ASAPPGRLEQY
TRBJ1-2 . TRBV7-9 ASSLGASYGYT
TRBJ2-1 TRBD2 TRBV4-2 ASSQRTSGGVYNEQF
TRBJ1-5 TRBD1 TRBV27 ASSRLKTGANQPQH
TRBJ2-3 TRBD2 TRBV4-1 ASSQAPSGGADTQY
TRBJ1-2 . TRBV5-1 ASSLGSGYGYT
TRBJ2-3 . TRBV20-1 SARDRDTQY
TRBJ2-1 . TRBV19 ASGTVRNEQF
TRBJ1-5 . TRBV15 ATSRAILGISGNQPQH
TRBJ1-3 . TRBV9 ASSVAQGRSGNTIY
TRBJ1-1 . TRBV29-1 SVSHRVAEAF
TRBJ1-1 TRBD1 TRBV4-3 ASSQEGQGAAEAF
TRBJ2-1 TRBD1 TRBV9 ASSVTGEGEQF
TRBJ1-5 . TRBV28 ASSLDSNQPQH
TRBJ2-3 TRBD2 TRBV5-1 ASSAGAGGPTDTQY
TRBJ2-1 . TRBV4-3 ASSQEWGIYNEQF
TRBJ1-5 . TRBV6-4 ASSDGYSNQPQH
TRBJ2-7 . TRBV11-2 ASSLDPFYEQY
TRBJ1-1 TRBD1 TRBV5-6 ASSRTRTGDTEAF
TRBJ2-3 . TRBV10-3 AISESPRGDTQY
TRBJ1-3 . TRBV19 ASSIVAGRDTIY
TRBJ1-5 . TRBV6-6 ASKDIFGNQPQH
TRBJ1-3 . TRBV28 ASGGGRSSGNTIY
TRBJ1-3 . TRBV6-5 ASGRSHLSGNTIY
TRBJ2-5 TRBD2 TRBV25-1 ASSASLGGGETQY
TRBJ2-3 . TRBV7-2 ASSLSPGAKDTQY
TRBJ1-2 . TRBV14 ASSQYGNYGYT
TRBJ2-2 . TRBV4-2 ASSRGGGGTGELF
TRBJ2-5 . TRBV6-1 ASSTGYAETQY
TRBJ2-1 . TRBV29-1 SIPTDKYNEQF
TRBJ2-1 TRBD2 TRBV7-3 ASSLASGGAREQF
TRBJ2-1 . TRBV28 ATTPGVRFEQF
TRBJ2-3 . TRBV7-3 ASSFGLQDTQY
TRBJ2-1 TRBD2 TRBV7-2 ASTILRTSGGWNEQF
TRBJ2-5 TRBD2 TRBV9 ASGPAGGQETQY
TRBJ2-1 TRBD2 TRBV19 ASSIGGRAGNEQF
TRBJ2-7 TRBD2 TRBV25-1 ASTRGGGRDEQY
TRBJ1-3 . TRBV29-1 SVEAGRSGNTIY
TRBJ1-1 . TRBV2 ASSFQGNTEAF
TRBJ1-2 . TRBV12-2 ASRFTSGYT
TRBJ2-7 TRBD2 TRBV19 ASSQSGRGSYEQY
TRBJ2-5 . TRBV7-2 ASSSLETQY
TRBJ2-3 . TRBV28 ASGSRSDTQY
TRBJ2-3 . TRBV7-9 ASSRTDTQY
TRBJ1-1 TRBD1 TRBV28 ASRPPGTVNTEAF